The rows below give T cell receptor beta chains drawn from one sample of a study of PD-L1 blockade in urothelial cancer. The repertoire was sequenced with immunoSEQ multiplex PCR; TCRdb's copy has only in-frame clones and lacks some. The repertoire has 70,000 to 75,000 clones, roughly 89% of them found once; the top ten carry about a tenth. Specimen: PBMCs, collected around atezolizumab (anti-PD-L1) treatment. The receptors here all came from a woman aged 70-85 years with urothelial cancer. Each CDR3 is given with its conserved first and last residue. The D gene is left open where the match is weak. Clone size is given for some rows only: seen once, a few or many times, or a class if the clone is expanded.

clone_size | j_call | d_call | v_call | cdr3_nt | cdr3_aa
NA | TRBJ2-1 | TRBD2 | TRBV5-1 | TGCGCCAGCAGCCCCGGGACTAGCGGGAGTGTGGGGCACAATGAGCAGTTCTTC | CASSPGTSGSVGHNEQFF
NA | TRBJ1-1 | NA | TRBV5-1 | TGCGCCAGCAGCAACCAACAGGGTTGGGGCACTGAAGCTTTCTTT | CASSNQQGWGTEAFF
NA | TRBJ2-2 | NA | TRBV15 | TGTGCCACCAGCAGAGTTCGAGGGCGGTGGGTGGGGATCGGGGAGCTGTTTTTT | CATSRVRGRWVGIGELFF
once | TRBJ1-1 | NA | TRBV6-1 | TGTGCCAGCAGTGGGCAGTCGAACACTGAAGCTTTCTTT | CASSGQSNTEAFF
NA | TRBJ2-1 | TRBD2 | TRBV11-2 | TGTGCCAGCAGCTCACAGCGGGAGGGTGAGCAGTTCTTC | CASSSQREGEQFF
NA | TRBJ2-1 | NA | TRBV2 | TGTGCCAGCAGTGTTACAGCTCTGGCTACCTTACGTGAGCAGTTCTTC | CASSVTALATLREQFF
NA | TRBJ2-7 | TRBD1 | TRBV10-3 | TGTGCCATCAGGCAGGGGGCAGACTACGAGCAGTACTTC | CAIRQGADYEQYF
few | TRBJ1-2 | TRBD1 | TRBV27 | TGTGCCAGCAGTTCCCCCCGGACAGGGAACTATGGCTACACCTTC | CASSSPRTGNYGYTF
once | TRBJ1-1 | NA | TRBV5-6 | TGTGCCAGCAGCTTTTTTAGCCTGAACACTGAAGCTTTCTTT | CASSFFSLNTEAFF
NA | TRBJ2-4 | NA | TRBV4-3 | TGCGCCAGCAGCCAAGATGGTACAGCCATTCAGTACTTC | CASSQDGTAIQYF
NA | TRBJ1-3 | NA | TRBV10-3 | TGTGCCACCCAAGCCGGCCTGACAGATCTCGACTCTGGAAACACCATATATTTT | CATQAGLTDLDSGNTIYF
NA | TRBJ2-5 | TRBD1 | TRBV5-1 | TGCGCCAGCACCCAGACAGGGTTGGCGACCCAGTACTTC | CASTQTGLATQYF
NA | TRBJ1-2 | NA | TRBV7-8 | TGTGCCAGCAGCTTAGAAACAGGGTTTATAACCCCCTATGGCTACACCTTC | CASSLETGFITPYGYTF
NA | TRBJ2-7 | TRBD2 | TRBV7-2 | TGTGCCAGCAGCTTGCAGTCCCCCGGGACTAGCGCATCCTACGAGCAGTACTTC | CASSLQSPGTSASYEQYF
NA | TRBJ1-1 | NA | TRBV4-2 | TGTGCCAGCAGCCAAGATGAGGGGGACACTGAAGCTTTCTTT | CASSQDEGDTEAFF
NA | TRBJ2-5 | TRBD2 | TRBV18 | TGTGCCAGCTCACCAAGGGAGGGGCAAGAGACCCAGTACTTC | CASSPREGQETQYF
NA | TRBJ2-7 | TRBD2 | TRBV7-2 | TGTGCCAGCAGCTTCTCCGGGACTAGCGGTTACGAGCAGTACTTC | CASSFSGTSGYEQYF
NA | TRBJ1-4 | NA | TRBV30 | TGTGCCTGGGGCCCGGGGGGGACAACTAATGAAAAACTGTTTTTT | CAWGPGGTTNEKLFF
few | TRBJ1-2 | NA | TRBV18 | TGTGCCAGCTCACCACTGACAGAAGGCTACACCTTC | CASSPLTEGYTF
NA | TRBJ2-7 | NA | TRBV13 | TGTGCCAGCAGCTTAAGTGGGGGGGAGCAGTACTTC | CASSLSGGEQYF